These 5 T cell receptor beta chains were all obtained from the same sample, sequenced in a study of cytomegalovirus exposure and HLA in healthy donors. PCR used 60 Vbeta primers and 13 Jbeta primers. This table comes from immunoSEQ multiplex PCR, and its TCRdb copy is limited to in-frame clones, with some not included. The data contain roughly 160,000 clones, approximately 85% of them singletons. Specimen: PBMCs. These receptors were collected from a man aged 50-60 years in good health and CMV-seropositive.

V gene TRBV11-3 combines with J gene TRBJ2-5, with no clear D. Germline-derived CDR1 and CDR2 are SGHNT and YENEEA. This CDR3 has 12 residues. Trimming left V 5 bases short and J 3 bases short, with 7 bases between. The CDR3 loop is CASSPGEETQYF. The CDR3 region has the DNA TGTGCCAGCAGCCCCGGAGAAGAGACCCAGTACTTC.

This sequence joins TRBV7-3 and TRBJ2-2; D is undetermined. The CDR3 runs 16 residues. Germline-derived CDR1 and CDR2 are SGHTA and FQGTGA. Trimming stripped 5 bases from V and 1 base from J, with 14 bases between. The CDR3 loop reads CASSQFSGLNTGELFF. The CDR3 bases are TGTGCCAGCAGCCAGTTCTCAGGATTGAACACCGGGGAGCTGTTTTTT. Supplemented by reference TRBV7-3 and TRBJ2-2, the full variable domain reads GAGVSQTPSNKVTEKGKYVELRCDPISGHTALYWYRQSLGQGPEFLIYFQGTGAADDSGLPNDRFFAVRPEGSVSTLKIQRTERGDSAVYLCASSQFSGLNTGELFFGEGSRLTVL.

The V call is TRBV28, the J call TRBJ2-1; 7 nucleotides agree with TRBD2. Germline trimming cut 8 bases from V and 7 bases from J; bases unmatched to any gene: 8. There are 13 residues in the CDR3. Germline lookup yields CDR1 MDHEN and CDR2 SYDVKM. This CDR3 is CASRYSGGNEQFF. The CDR3 nucleotides are TGTGCCAGCCGTTATTCGGGGGGAAATGAGCAGTTCTTC.

This chain connects TRBV7-9 to TRBJ2-7, with D possibly being TRBD1 (5 bases). The CDR3 loop spans 15 amino acids. Trimming pared 2 bases from V and 7 bases from J, leaving 18 bases between. Germline assignment: CDR1 SEHNR and CDR2 FQNEAQ (reference sequence). CDR3 sequence reads: CASSLPDMGTWEQYF. DNA of the CDR3: TGTGCCAGCAGCTTACCGGACATGGGAACTTGGGAGCAGTACTTC.

V and J are TRBV7-2 and TRBJ2-7; 14 bases are a match to TRBD2. The germline gives CDR1 SGHTA, CDR2 FQGNSA. The CDR3 has 16 amino acids. Losses at the gene ends were 5 bases for V and 0 bases for J; bases not matched to a gene: 3. The CDR3: CASSRTSGGTSYEQYF. For the CDR3, the DNA is TGTGCCAGCAGCCGGACTAGCGGGGGGACCTCCTACGAGCAGTACTTC.